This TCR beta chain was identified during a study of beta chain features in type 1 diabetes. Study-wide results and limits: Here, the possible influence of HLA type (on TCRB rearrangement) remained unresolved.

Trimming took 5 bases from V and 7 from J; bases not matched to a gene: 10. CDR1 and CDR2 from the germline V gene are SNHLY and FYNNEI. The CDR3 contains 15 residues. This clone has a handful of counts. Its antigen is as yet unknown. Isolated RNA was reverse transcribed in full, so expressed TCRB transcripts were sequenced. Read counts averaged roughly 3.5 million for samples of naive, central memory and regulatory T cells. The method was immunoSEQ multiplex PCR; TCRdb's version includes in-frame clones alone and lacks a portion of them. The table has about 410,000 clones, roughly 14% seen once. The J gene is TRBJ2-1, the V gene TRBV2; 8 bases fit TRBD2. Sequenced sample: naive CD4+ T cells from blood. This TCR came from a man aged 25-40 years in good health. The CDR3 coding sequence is TGTGCCAGCAGTATAGCGGGGCCACCACCGAATGAGCAGTTCTTC. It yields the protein CASSIAGPPPNEQFF.